These 30 T cell receptor beta chains originate from one sample sequenced in a study of human T cells and chemical hapten exposure. Using its own MiXCR run on the RACE reads, TCRdb lists one record per CDR3 protein. This sample has approximately 60,000 distinct CDR3 sequences, with 9.3% found just once. Time point given: patch test 1, 2 weeks after DPC sensitization. The sample's treatment: therapeutic diphenylcyclopropenone sensitization with weekly scalp DPC. The specimen was whole blood, collected in connection with sensitization to the hapten diphenylcyclopropenone (DPC). The source of these receptors is a middle-aged woman with alopecia areata. Some clones in this sample may be carry-over from other donors' samples.

The chain uses TRBV4-2 and TRBJ2-7; D remains unclear. Germline V gene sequence: CDR1 LGHNA, CDR2 YNFKEQ. Between the trimmed V and J ends, which lost 0 bases and 7 bases, there was a span of 10 bases. This CDR3 is built from 13 residues. CDR3: CASSQETFLEQYF. The CDR3, as DNA: TGTGCCAGCAGCCAAGAAACATTCTTGGAGCAGTACTTC.

In its sample, this clonotype was seen many times. V is TRBV11-2 and J is TRBJ2-4, with 7 bases aligning to TRBD2. The ends lost 2 bases at V and 7 bases at J; junction bases unmatched: 26. The CDR3 has 21 amino acids. Germline CDR1 is SGHAT and CDR2 is FQNNGV. The CDR3, as DNA: TGTGCCAGCAGCTTAAATCCCACGAGTAGCGGGCAATTAAGCTCAGGGAACATTCAGTACTTC. It specifies CASSLNPTSSGQLSSGNIQYF. Full variable domain (remainder filled in from reference TRBV11-2 and TRBJ2-4): EAGVAQSPRYKIIEKRQSVAFWCNPISGHATLYWYQQILGQGPKLLIQFQNNGVVDDSQLPKDRFSAERLKGVDSTLKIQPAKLEDSAVYLCASSLNPTSSGQLSSGNIQYFGAGTRLSVL.

This clonotype was seen many times. V gene TRBV7-6 combines with J gene TRBJ2-2, with 7 bases that match TRBD2. This CDR3 is 15 amino acids long. Trimming cost V 4 bases and J 0 bases; bases outside gene matches: 2. CDR1 is SGHVS and CDR2 is FNYEAQ in the germline V gene. CDR3 protein: CASSSGLANTGELFF. CDR3 bases: TGTGCCAGCAGCTCCGGACTAGCGAACACCGGGGAGCTGTTTTTT.

The rearrangement uses TRBV4-1 and TRBJ2-5, with 8 bases fitting TRBD1. The V segment lost 0 bases and the J segment 9 bases; nucleotides outside the gene matches: 15. In germline, CDR1 is MGHRA, CDR2 YSYEKL. This CDR3 is 17 amino acids long. The CDR3 DNA reads TGCGCCAGCAGCCAAGATGGAGGGACAGGAGCCGTCCCGGCCCAGTACTTC. Amino acid sequence: CASSQDGGTGAVPAQYF.

This clonotype showed up just once. It may be a read error: a sequence one base away is much more abundant. The chain uses TRBV7-6 and TRBJ2-5; D uncertain. The germline gives CDR1 SGHVS, CDR2 FNYEAQ. The CDR3 contains 15 residues. The CDR3 region has the DNA TGTGCCAGCAGCTTAGTTCGCGGAGTACAAGAGTCCCAGTACTTC. Amino acid sequence: CASSLVRGVQESQYF.

At least ten counts were recorded for this clonotype. This chain joins TRBV4-1 and TRBJ2-2; 10 bases agree with TRBD2. In germline, CDR1 is MGHRA, CDR2 YSYEKL. The length of the CDR3 is 20 residues. Trimming at V came to 3 bases and at J to 2 bases, leaving 15 bases not matched to a gene. CDR3 nucleotides: TGCGCCAGCAGCCAGCAAGCCTTTCTAGCGGGGGCCACCAACACCGGGGAGCTGTTTTTT. This translates into CASSQQAFLAGATNTGELFF.

The chain recombines TRBV5-1 with TRBJ2-3, with a weak D call TRBD2 (6 bases). V was shortened by 3 bases and J by 5 bases, with 13 bases between the two germline ends. Germline V gene lookup returns CDR1 SGHRS and CDR2 YFSETQ. The CDR3 length is 14 residues. The CDR3 reads CASSSLATRDTQYF. CDR3 in DNA: TGCGCCAGCAGCTCCCTAGCGACCCGAGATACGCAGTATTTT.

This clonotype was observed at least ten times. J is TRBJ2-7 and V is TRBV6-6; 10 bases line up with TRBD1. CDR1 is MNHNY and CDR2 is SVGAGI in the germline V gene (reference sequence). This CDR3 has 15 amino acids. Trimming cost V 2 bases and J 4 bases; bases outside gene matches: 5. The CDR3 sequence is CASSYPTGGGYEQYF. The DNA of the CDR3 is TGTGCCAGCAGTTACCCGACAGGGGGCGGGTACGAGCAGTACTTC.

The V gene is TRBV2, the J gene TRBJ1-5; D remains unclear. The CDR3 sequence is 12 residues long. Per germline, CDR1 SNHLY and CDR2 FYNNEI. Trimming removed 4 bases at V and 7 bases at J, with 8 bases between. The DNA of the CDR3 is TGTGCCAGCAGTGCGGGTAGGCAGCCCCAGCATTTT. Its protein product is CASSAGRQPQHF.

This clonotype was observed many times. The gene calls are TRBV5-1 and TRBJ2-3; D is unclear. The CDR3 loop spans 15 amino acids. Trimming shortened V by 4 bases and J by 1 base, and 13 bases separated the two germline ends. Germline lookup yields CDR1 SGHRS and CDR2 YFSETQ. The CDR3 protein is CASSPTAVGTDTQYF. CDR3 nucleotide sequence: TGCGCCAGCAGCCCCACGGCGGTCGGCACAGATACGCAGTATTTT.

The V call is TRBV10-3, the J call TRBJ2-7; no clear D gene. Germline V gene data show CDR1 as ENHRY and CDR2 as SYGVKD. CDR3 size: 11 residues. Trimming pared 5 bases from V and 4 bases from J, leaving 6 bases between. CDR3 nucleotides: TGTGCCATCAGTAACTTTTACGAGCAGTACTTC. Amino acid sequence: CAISNFYEQYF.

This clonotype was observed a few times. The chain employs TRBV29-1 and TRBJ2-1; 9 bases are shared with TRBD2. V gave up 7 bases and J gave up 5 bases; unmatched junction bases: 15. The CDR3 length is 16 residues. CDR1 is SQVTM, CDR2 ANQGSEA, per germline. CDR3 in amino acids: CSARDTSSGGNNEQFF. The CDR3 nucleotides are TGCAGCGCCCGTGACACCTCCAGCGGGGGGAACAATGAGCAGTTCTTC.

The genes are TRBV7-8 and TRBJ2-3; possible D gene TRBD2, 7 bases. The CDR3 is made up of 18 amino acids. The V end lost 2 bases, the J end lost 0 bases, and 18 bases lay between the germline ends. Germline CDR1 and CDR2: SGHVS and FQNEAQ. In DNA form, the CDR3 reads TGTGCCAGCAGCTTATACGCGGCTGCGGGGGCGAGCACAGATACGCAGTATTTT. Translation: CASSLYAAAGASTDTQYF.

This clonotype was picked up a small number of times. The chain couples TRBV28 to TRBJ2-1; D may be TRBD1 (8 bases). The CDR3 has 15 amino acids. V gave up 6 bases and J gave up 5 bases, with 17 bases separating them. Germline CDR1 and CDR2: MDHEN and SYDVKM. The DNA for the CDR3 is TGTGCCAGCAGCGTGGGAGGGACAGGAAACAATGAGCAGTTCTTC. It specifies CASSVGGTGNNEQFF.

Of note for this clonotype: A much more abundant neighbour one base away suggests this may be a read error. The genes are TRBV2 and TRBJ2-5; 7 bases are shared with TRBD1. The germline CDR1 and CDR2 sequences are SNHLY and FYNNEI. CDR3 length equals 17 residues. In DNA form, the CDR3 reads TGTGTCAGCATCCTGGGACAGACCCCATCCTACCAAGAGACCCAGTACTTC. Translated, it gives CVSILGQTPSYQETQYF.

This clonotype came up a few times. The chain employs TRBV7-2 and TRBJ2-3; D ambiguous. The V end was cut by 2 bases, the J end by 0 bases, with 6 bases between. Germline V gene lookup returns CDR1 SGHTA and CDR2 FQGNSA. The CDR3 is 14 amino acids. The CDR3 spells CASSLTASTDTQYF. DNA for the CDR3: TGTGCCAGCAGCTTAACGGCTAGCACAGATACGCAGTATTTT.

Details on this clonotype: A clone one base away is much larger, so this may be a read error. This chain's CDR3 is CASSDPGQNYGYTF. CDR3 DNA: TGTGCCAGCAGCGACCCAGGACAGAACTATGGCTACACCTTC. The chain couples TRBV9 to TRBJ1-2; D may be TRBD1 (6 bases). V lost 3 bases, J lost 2 bases, and 11 bases lay in between. CDR1 and CDR2 from the germline V gene are SGDLS and YYNGEE. CDR3 length equals 14 residues.

This chain links TRBV19 with TRBJ2-2, with D unresolved. The V end lost 5 bases, the J end lost 8 bases, and 12 bases lay between the germline ends. CDR1 LNHDA and CDR2 SQIVND come from the germline V gene (reference sequence). The CDR3 covers 13 residues. CDR3 region: CASSAFAGGELFF. In DNA, the CDR3 is TGTGCCAGTAGTGCCTTCGCCGGTGGGGAGCTGTTTTTT.

Only a few counts were recorded for this clonotype. The gene calls are TRBV20-1 and TRBJ2-1; D is undetermined. The germline V gene has CDR1 DFQATT and CDR2 SNEGSKA (reference sequence). The CDR3 runs to 14 residues. The ends were cut back, 3 bases at V and 8 bases at J, with 17 bases in the middle. The DNA of the CDR3 is TGCAGTGCTAGTCGAACCCCCTCTTACCATGAGCAGTTCTTC. Translating gives CSASRTPSYHEQFF.

This clonotype was counted at least ten times. The chain combines TRBV29-1 with TRBJ2-1; TRBD2 agrees at 10 bases. After removal of 6 bases from V and 4 bases from J, the junction contained 6 bases not matched to a gene. The germline V gene encodes CDR1 SQVTM and CDR2 ANQGSEA. The length of the CDR3 is 14 residues. The CDR3 nucleotides read TGCAGCGTGGAGGTAGCGGGGGGTTACAATGAGCAGTTCTTC. Its translation is CSVEVAGGYNEQFF.

The chain is built from TRBV11-2 and TRBJ2-3, with D possibly TRBD1 on 5 matching bases. This CDR3 comprises 15 residues. Trimming cost V 5 bases and J 2 bases, with 14 bases left between them. Germline CDR1 SGHAT, CDR2 FQNNGV. The CDR3 DNA follows: TGTGCCAGCAGCCAATGGACAACGGACACAGATACGCAGTATTTT. This sequence encodes CASSQWTTDTDTQYF.

CDR3 residues: CASGAGLAIHEQYF. Here the CDR3 DNA reads TGTGCCAGCGGGGCGGGACTAGCAATCCACGAGCAGTACTTC. The chain recombines TRBV6-1 with TRBJ2-7; 9 nucleotides align to TRBD2. With 8 bases clipped from V and 5 bases from J, the junction kept 10 bases outside the gene matches. This CDR3 has 14 amino acids. Looked up from germline, CDR1 is MNHNS and CDR2 is SASEGT.

There are many counts of this clonotype. The genes are TRBV29-1 and TRBJ2-7; D is perhaps TRBD1 (6 bases). The length of the CDR3 is 13 residues. V was cut by 7 bases and J by 4 bases, with 17 bases left in between. In germline, CDR1 is SQVTM, CDR2 ANQGSEA. CDR3 bases: TGCAGCGCCAAAACCGGACAGCGTTACGAGCAGTACTTC. It specifies CSAKTGQRYEQYF.

This clonotype occurred a few times. The gene calls are TRBV7-6 and TRBJ2-7, with D possibly being TRBD2 (5 bases). Trimming took 4 bases from V and 2 from J, leaving 18 bases between them. Germline V CDR1 and CDR2: SGHVS, FNYEAQ. The CDR3 loop spans 16 amino acids. This CDR3 reads CASSSPLEKAPYEQYF. CDR3 DNA sequence: TGTGCCAGCAGCTCGCCACTAGAAAAGGCCCCCTACGAGCAGTACTTC.

This clonotype has ten or more counts. The chain is built from TRBV5-1 and TRBJ2-7, with TRBD1 matching over 11 bases. This CDR3 has 16 residues. From germline, CDR1 is SGHRS and CDR2 YFSETQ. V shed 4 bases and J 1 base; nucleotides not matched to a gene: 7. CDR3 nucleotide sequence: TGCGCCAGCAGCACCGGGGACAGGGGGGTTTCCTACGAGCAGTACTTC. It specifies CASSTGDRGVSYEQYF.

The sample holds one count of this clonotype. CDR3 region: CAITRGSESDEQYF. For the CDR3, the DNA is TGTGCCATCACCCGGGGTAGCGAGTCAGACGAGCAGTACTTC. The V call is TRBV10-3, the J call TRBJ2-7; a possible D gene is TRBD2 (5 bases). Trimming pared 7 bases from V and 5 bases from J, leaving 18 bases between. CDR3 length equals 14 residues. Germline V gene lookup returns CDR1 ENHRY and CDR2 SYGVKD.

The V and J genes are TRBV4-2 and TRBJ1-6, with D unresolved. The CDR3 is 15 amino acids. In germline, CDR1 is LGHNA, CDR2 YNFKEQ. V shed 0 bases and J shed 3 bases, with 6 bases lying between them. The CDR3, as DNA: TGTGCCAGCAGCCAAGAAGGGCTCTATAATTCACCCCTCCACTTT. It codes for CASSQEGLYNSPLHF.

This clonotype was observed a few times. This rearrangement joins TRBV6-1 to TRBJ2-1; 10 nucleotides agree with TRBD2. Germline CDR1 MNHNS, CDR2 SASEGT. V lost 4 bases, J lost 9 bases, and 6 bases stayed unmatched. The CDR3 runs to 14 residues. CDR3 DNA: TGTGCCAGCAGTGGGCTAGCGGGGGTCCCTGAGCAGTTCTTC. As protein: CASSGLAGVPEQFF.

This clonotype came up many times. The chain has TRBV3-1 and TRBJ2-7, with D possibly being TRBD1 (6 bases). Germline values: CDR1 LGHDT, CDR2 YNNKEL (reference sequence). Trimming pared 4 bases from V and 4 bases from J, leaving 17 bases between. The CDR3 consists of 15 residues. The CDR3 DNA reads TGTGCCAGCAGCCTCCGGGGTATACAGGGATACGAGCAGTACTTC. Protein product: CASSLRGIQGYEQYF.

The chain links TRBV5-1 to TRBJ1-1; D unresolved. Germline loops: CDR1 SGHRS, CDR2 YFSETQ. V shed 5 bases and J shed 0 bases, with 8 bases lying between them. There are 13 residues in the CDR3. The CDR3 reads CASSNEVNTEAFF. CDR3 nucleotides: TGCGCCAGCAGTAACGAAGTGAACACTGAAGCTTTCTTT.